These 23 T cell receptor beta chains were all obtained from the same sample, sequenced in a study of blood T cells in healthy people across ages. The use of a sample-barcoded 5' primer and a J-beta primer mix characterized a second PCR of roughly 7 to 11 cycles. A single record per CDR3 protein comes from TCRdb applying MiXCR to the 5' RACE reads. The data show around 750,000 distinct CDR3 sequences, about 55% seen once. The sample consisted of blood. The receptor set was obtained from a man older than 75 in good health.

V and J are TRBV6-4 and TRBJ2-1, with 7 bases identical to TRBD2. Per the germline V gene, CDR1 is MRHNA and CDR2 is SNTAGT. This CDR3 has 14 amino acids. The ends lost 7 bases at V and 2 bases at J; junction bases unmatched: 5. The CDR3 sequence: CASTEAGTYNEQFF. CDR3 sequence (DNA): TGTGCCAGCACCGAAGCGGGAACCTACAATGAGCAGTTCTTC.

In this sample, this clonotype turned up a few times. This chain joins TRBV6-5 and TRBJ1-2; D uncertain. V lost 8 bases and J lost 3, with 10 bases in between. Germline V gives CDR1 MNHEY, CDR2 SVGAGI. The CDR3 has 12 residues. The CDR3 DNA reads TGTGCCAGCCTAAGTGTTCACTATGGCTACACCTTC. Its translation: CASLSVHYGYTF.

This sequence joins TRBV28 and TRBJ1-2, with D unclear. The germline gives CDR1 MDHEN, CDR2 SYDVKM. The CDR3 extends over 11 amino acids. Trimming took 8 bases from V and 4 from J, leaving 8 bases between them. CDR3 in amino acids: CASGVVYGYTF. CDR3 DNA sequence: TGTGCCAGCGGAGTGGTCTATGGCTACACCTTC.

The chain combines TRBV5-4 with TRBJ1-4; maybe TRBD1 (5 bases). CDR1 and CDR2 from the germline V gene are SGHNT and YYREEE (reference sequence). V was shortened by 3 bases and J by 4 bases, with 16 bases between the two germline ends. The CDR3 is 16 amino acids. The CDR3 spells CASSSVGAGSNEKLFF. The CDR3, as DNA: TGTGCCAGCAGCTCAGTCGGGGCAGGCAGTAATGAAAAACTGTTTTTT.

V and J are TRBV2 and TRBJ2-4; D assignment may be TRBD1 or TRBD2 (5 bases each). In germline, CDR1 is SNHLY, CDR2 FYNNEI. The CDR3 consists of 13 residues. V gave up 8 bases and J gave up 13 bases, with 21 bases separating them. The CDR3 sequence is CASVNTNGAAQYF. The DNA of the CDR3 is TGTGCCAGCGTAAACACCAACGGGGCAGCCCAGTACTTC.

The chain combines TRBV6-5 with TRBJ2-7, with a possible D match to TRBD1 (6 bases). Per the germline V gene, CDR1 is MNHEY and CDR2 is SVGAGI. V lost 8 bases to trimming and J lost 7 bases, with 21 bases between them. The CDR3 contains 14 residues. In nucleotides, the CDR3 is TGTGCCAGCTTCCGAGGGGGTGTGGCGCGAGAGCAGTACTTC. It is translated as CASFRGGVAREQYF.

This clonotype appeared many times. The CDR3 bases are TGTGCCAGCAGTTTAGTGGTGGGGTACGAGCAGTACTTC. The encoded protein is CASSLVVGYEQYF. This chain links TRBV12-3 or TRBV12-4 with TRBJ2-7; D gene ambiguous. The CDR3 is made up of 13 amino acids. The V end lost 1 base, the J end lost 4 bases, and 8 bases lay between the germline ends.

The chain has TRBV12-3 or TRBV12-4 and TRBJ1-1; no firm D call. Trimming stripped 3 bases from V and 7 bases from J, with 9 bases between. The CDR3 length is 12 residues. In DNA form, the CDR3 reads TGTGCCAGCAGTTTTGCAAAACTTGAAGCTTTCTTT. It yields the protein CASSFAKLEAFF.

This CDR3 reads CASSQEEGGRVGETQYF. Here the CDR3 DNA reads TGTGCCAGCAGCCAAGAGGAAGGGGGCAGAGTAGGAGAGACCCAGTACTTC. The gene calls are TRBV4-2 and TRBJ2-5; 7 nucleotides agree with TRBD1. After removal of 0 bases from V and 4 bases from J, the junction contained 11 bases not matched to a gene. CDR3 length: 17 residues. The germline CDR1 and CDR2 sequences are LGHNA and YNFKEQ.

This chain links TRBV20-1 with TRBJ2-3; 10 nucleotides line up with TRBD1. The germline V gene has CDR1 DFQATT and CDR2 SNEGSKA (reference sequence). This CDR3 is 15 amino acids long. After removal of 5 bases from V and 6 bases from J, the junction contained 11 bases not matched to a gene. The CDR3 coding sequence is TGCAGTGCTCGACCCCGGGACAGGGGTTACGATACGCAGTATTTT. Its protein is CSARPRDRGYDTQYF.

The CDR3 DNA is TGTGCCAGCAGCTTGGATCCGGGACTAGCAAAGACCCAGTACTTC. Protein sequence: CASSLDPGLAKTQYF. The chain joins TRBV11-2 to TRBJ2-5, with 9 bases identical to TRBD2. With 3 bases clipped from V and 6 bases from J, the junction kept 8 bases outside the gene matches. CDR1 SGHAT and CDR2 FQNNGV come from the germline V gene. The CDR3 has 15 residues.

This clonotype has a count of ten or more. The chain combines TRBV3-1 with TRBJ2-7; 7 bases match TRBD2. V lost 0 bases, J lost 6 bases, and 2 bases stayed unmatched. Per germline, CDR1 LGHDT and CDR2 YNNKEL (reference sequence). CDR3 size: 13 residues. The CDR3 loop is CASSQDGGGEQYF. The CDR3 nucleotides read TGTGCCAGCAGCCAAGATGGCGGGGGCGAGCAGTACTTC.

V gene TRBV11-2 combines with J gene TRBJ2-4; no firm D call. V was trimmed by 5 bases and J by 3 bases, leaving 29 bases between them. This CDR3 is 20 amino acids long. Per the germline V gene, CDR1 is SGHAT and CDR2 is FQNNGV. The CDR3 spells CASSHHFSGRAQVVKNIQYF. The CDR3 nucleotides are TGTGCCAGCAGCCACCACTTCTCCGGCCGGGCGCAGGTAGTCAAAAACATTCAGTACTTC.

This chain uses TRBV15 with TRBJ2-7; D gene unclear. Per the germline V gene, CDR1 is LNHNV and CDR2 is YYDKDF (reference sequence). Trimming pared 8 bases from V and 2 bases from J, leaving 19 bases between. The CDR3 runs to 15 residues. The CDR3 DNA reads TGTGCCACCCGGAATCCGGGCTCCGGGCCCTACGAGCAGTACTTC. It encodes CATRNPGSGPYEQYF.

This clonotype was found once. The CDR3 protein is CSAQDSAGGPWNEQFF. The CDR3 bases are TGCAGTGCTCAAGATTCAGCGGGAGGCCCCTGGAATGAGCAGTTCTTC. This chain uses TRBV20-1 with TRBJ2-1; TRBD2 aligns across 9 bases. The V and J ends lost 5 bases and 7 bases, in that order; junction bases with no gene match: 15. The CDR3 sequence is 16 residues long. Germline CDR1 is DFQATT and CDR2 is SNEGSKA (reference sequence).

The rearrangement links TRBV2 to TRBJ2-3; D gene unclear. The ends were cut back, 0 bases at V and 14 bases at J, with 18 bases in the middle. This CDR3 has 14 amino acids. Germline V gene lookup returns CDR1 SNHLY and CDR2 FYNNEI. In nucleotides, the CDR3 is TGTGCCAGCAGTGAAGCTCGACTCAACAGATACGCGTATTTT. It codes for CASSEARLNRYAYF.

V is TRBV4-1 and J is TRBJ1-5, with a tentative D call TRBD1 (5 bases). CDR1 is MGHRA and CDR2 is YSYEKL in the germline V gene. With 0 bases removed from V and 2 bases from J, the gap between germline ends came to 11 bases. The CDR3 totals 16 residues. CDR3 sequence reads: CASSQEVQGGNQPQHF. The CDR3 DNA reads as TGCGCCAGCAGCCAAGAGGTGCAGGGCGGCAATCAGCCCCAGCATTTT.

This rearrangement joins TRBV20-1 to TRBJ2-4, with D maybe TRBD2 (7 bases). Matching the DNA end better, TRBJ2-5 makes the J call doubtful. In germline, CDR1 is DFQATT, CDR2 SNEGSKA (reference sequence). The CDR3 contains 16 residues. This chain's CDR3 is CSARDRRGGRWETQYF. Here the CDR3 DNA reads TGCAGTGCTAGAGATAGGAGGGGGGGGCGGTGGGAGACCCAGTACTTC.

The V gene is TRBV28, the J gene TRBJ2-7, with 7 bases lining up with TRBD1. J gave up 3 bases and V 2 bases, and 13 bases lay outside the gene matches. There are 17 residues in the CDR3. Germline assignment: CDR1 MDHEN and CDR2 SYDVKM. The CDR3 region is CASSLPTGQTTNYEQYF. Written as DNA, the CDR3 is TGTGCCAGCAGTTTACCCACGGGACAGACTACTAACTACGAGCAGTACTTC.

The chain combines TRBV4-2 with TRBJ2-4; the D call may be TRBD1 or TRBD2 (5 bases each). The J call may not be correct, given that the DNA end is closer to TRBJ2-7. Per germline, CDR1 LGHNA and CDR2 YNFKEQ. The CDR3 is made up of 16 amino acids. CDR3: CASSQEGPYPFYEQYF. As DNA, the CDR3 is TGTGCCAGCAGCCAAGAGGGACCTTATCCCTTCTACGAGCAGTACTTC.

The rearrangement joins TRBV11-2 to TRBJ2-3, with 11 bases aligning to TRBD2. This CDR3 comprises 15 residues. CDR1 and CDR2 from the germline V gene are SGHAT and FQNNGV. Losses at the gene ends were 6 bases for V and 14 bases for J; bases not matched to a gene: 16. In DNA form, the CDR3 reads TGTGCCAGCAGTGAACTAGCGGGGGTGCACAGATACGCGTATTTT. Translated, it gives CASSELAGVHRYAYF. Variable domain in full (rest from reference TRBV11-2 and TRBJ2-3): EAGVAQSPRYKIIEKRQSVAFWCNPISGHATLYWYQQILGQGPKLLIQFQNNGVVDDSQLPKDRFSAERLKGVDSTLKIQPAKLEDSAVYLCASSELAGVHRYAYFGPGTRLTVL.

This clonotype was seen only once. The chain carries TRBV29-1 and TRBJ1-2, with D perhaps matching TRBD1 (6 bases). The CDR3 loop spans 13 amino acids. Trimming stripped 4 bases from V and 0 bases from J, with 9 bases between. Per germline, CDR1 SQVTM and CDR2 ANQGSEA. CDR3 in DNA: TGCAGCGTTGGGACAGCTACTAACTATGGCTACACCTTC. Protein sequence: CSVGTATNYGYTF. Drawing the rest from reference TRBV29-1 and TRBJ1-2, the complete variable domain is SAVISQKPSRDICQRGTSLTIQCQVDSQVTMMFWYRQQPGQSLTLIATANQGSEATYESGFVIDKFPISRPNLTFSTLTVSNMSPEDSSIYLCSVGTATNYGYTFGSGTRLTVV.

The chain joins TRBV20-1 to TRBJ1-2; 12 bases fit TRBD1. Trimming removed 0 bases from V and 0 bases from J; junction bases left unmatched: 11. The CDR3 runs to 19 residues. Germline loops: CDR1 DFQATT, CDR2 SNEGSKA (reference sequence). The CDR3 coding sequence is TGCAGTGCTAGAGATTTGGGGACAGGGGGCGACTGGGCTAACTATGGCTACACCTTC. This codes for CSARDLGTGGDWANYGYTF.